This passage covers 15 T cell receptor beta chains from one sample sequenced in a study of regulatory T cells in long-lasting Graves disease. Through Arm-PCR of CDR3 regions and iRepertoire HTBI primers, TCR beta libraries were built. MiXCR was run by TCRdb on the multiplex PCR reads, yielding one entry per CDR3 protein. Of a few hundred thousand distinct CDR3 sequences listed, over 12% are singletons. Time point here: newly diagnosed GD, antithyroid drugs for less than 3 months. With RNA extracted from PBMCs as input, the TCR library was made. The same specimen was also included in a second study, on T cells in Graves' hyperthyroidism and ophthalmopathy.

Sequencing was performed on peripheral blood mononuclear cells (PBMCs), taken at new diagnosis, from a patient treated with antithyroid drugs. The receptors originated from a woman in her forties with Graves disease.

The chain links TRBV4-3 to TRBJ2-2; D tentatively fits TRBD1 or TRBD2 (6 bases each). Per germline, CDR1 LGHNA and CDR2 YSLEER. The CDR3 has 18 residues. V was clipped by 0 bases and J by 3 bases, with 17 bases between them. CDR3 bases: TGCGCCAGCAGCCAAGATTTGGCCAGGGGAGGATACACCGGGGAGCTGTTTTTT. Its protein product is CASSQDLARGGYTGELFF.

The J gene is TRBJ1-6, the V gene TRBV6-2 or TRBV6-3; 7 nucleotides agree with TRBD1. V lost 7 bases and J lost 7; bases outside the gene matches: 7. CDR1 and CDR2 from the germline V gene are MNHEY and SVGEGT. This CDR3 comprises 14 residues. CDR3 sequence: CASIYDRVNSPLHF. The CDR3 DNA is TGTGCCAGCATCTATGACAGGGTCAATTCACCCCTCCACTTT.

The J gene is TRBJ1-4, the V gene TRBV5-1; D not resolved. This CDR3 is built from 14 residues. CDR1 and CDR2 (germline): SGHRS, YFSETQ. V lost 0 bases to trimming and J lost 13 bases, with 16 bases between them. This CDR3 reads CASSLVARDSILFF. The CDR3 DNA sequence: TGCGCCAGCAGCTTGGTGGCACGAGATTCTATACTGTTTTTT.

This clonotype occurred many times. The CDR3 coding sequence is TGTGCCATCAGTGTTGGTACCCCGAACACCGGGGAGCTGTTTTTT. It translates to CAISVGTPNTGELFF. The chain has TRBV10-3 and TRBJ2-2; D is unclear. The V gene's germline CDR1 is ENHRY and CDR2 SYGVKD. The CDR3 length is 15 residues. The V and J ends lost 4 bases and 0 bases respectively, with 9 bases between them.

This clonotype was detected ten times or more. The V and J genes are TRBV12-3 or TRBV12-4 and TRBJ2-1; D assignment may be TRBD1 or TRBD2 (5 bases each). Trimming cost V 6 bases and J 4 bases, with 13 bases left between them. CDR3 size: 14 residues. The CDR3 spells CASSTGATYNEQFF. The CDR3 DNA follows: TGTGCCAGCAGCACCGGGGCTACTTACAATGAGCAGTTCTTC.

J is TRBJ1-2 and V is TRBV29-1, with unresolved D. The germline V gene encodes CDR1 SQVTM and CDR2 ANQGSEA. With 6 bases removed from V and 4 bases from J, the gap between germline ends came to 6 bases. This CDR3 has 10 amino acids. Here the CDR3 reads CSVRSYGYTF. The CDR3 DNA sequence: TGCAGCGTCAGGTCCTATGGCTACACCTTC.

This clonotype has ten or more counts. V and J are TRBV7-8 and TRBJ2-7; D uncertain. Germline V lookup: CDR1 SGHVS, CDR2 FQNEAQ. This CDR3 has 16 amino acids. V was trimmed by 0 bases and J by 3 bases, leaving 15 bases between them. The CDR3, as DNA: TGTGCCAGCAGCTTAGCTCGGGTTGGATGGAGCTACGAGCAGTACTTC. This gives the protein CASSLARVGWSYEQYF.

At least ten counts were recorded for this clonotype. This chain uses TRBV15 with TRBJ1-1; D is ambiguous. The V end was cut by 5 bases, the J end by 5 bases, with 18 bases between. The CDR3 totals 15 residues. Looked up from germline, CDR1 is LNHNV and CDR2 is YYDKDF (reference sequence). The CDR3 DNA is TGTGCCACCAGCCCACCCCCTGAAGTGCGAACTGAAGCTTTCTTT. This gives the protein CATSPPPEVRTEAFF.

This clonotype appeared many times. The rearrangement uses TRBV7-3 and TRBJ2-2; 10 positions match TRBD1. J lost 6 bases, V lost 5 bases, and 3 bases had no gene match. Germline CDR1 is SGHTA and CDR2 is FQGTGA. The CDR3 length is 14 residues. This CDR3 is CASSNGQGAGELFF. The DNA of the CDR3 is TGTGCCAGCAGCAATGGACAGGGGGCCGGGGAGCTGTTTTTT.

This clonotype came up many times. V and J are TRBV2 and TRBJ2-2; 8 bases agree with TRBD2. The J segment lost 6 bases and the V segment lost 1 base, leaving 4 bases of the junction unmatched. CDR3 length: 15 amino acids. CDR1 is SNHLY and CDR2 is FYNNEI in the germline V gene. CDR3 in amino acids: CASSEVGRAAGELFF. The CDR3 DNA is TGTGCCAGCAGTGAAGTCGGGAGGGCCGCCGGGGAGCTGTTTTTT. The variable domain in full, with the rest retrieved from reference TRBV2 and TRBJ2-2, is EPEVTQTPSHQVTQMGQEVILRCVPISNHLYFYWYRQILGQKVEFLVSFYNNEISEKSEIFDDQFSVERPDGSNFTLKIRSTKLEDSAMYFCASSEVGRAAGELFFGEGSRLTVL.

The table lists this clonotype with many counts. This chain links TRBV30 with TRBJ2-2; no reliable D call. CDR3 size: 14 residues. Germline CDR1 is GTSNPN and CDR2 is SVGIG (reference sequence). V was trimmed by 4 bases and J by 2 bases, leaving 11 bases between them. CDR3 residues: CAWKVVRNTGELFF. The CDR3 bases are TGTGCCTGGAAAGTGGTCCGAAACACCGGGGAGCTGTTTTTT.

This clonotype was recorded many times. J is TRBJ2-1 and V is TRBV12-3 or TRBV12-4; 14 nucleotides agree with TRBD2. This CDR3 region has 16 residues. The ends lost 2 bases at V and 9 bases at J; junction bases unmatched: 6. CDR3 loop: CASSLFPGLAGVEQFF. CDR3 coding DNA: TGTGCCAGCAGTTTATTTCCGGGACTAGCGGGAGTTGAGCAGTTCTTC.

This clonotype has a count of ten or more. V usage is TRBV11-2 and J usage is TRBJ1-1, with D possibly being TRBD1 (5 bases). The CDR3 sequence is 14 residues long. Germline CDR1 is SGHAT and CDR2 is FQNNGV. Trimming removed 0 bases at V and 4 bases at J, with 9 bases between. The CDR3 coding sequence is TGTGCCAGCAGCTTAGATGCGGGGGGCACTGAAGCTTTCTTT. Encoded protein: CASSLDAGGTEAFF.

To note about this clonotype: A much larger clone differs from this one at a single base, so this may be a read error. The CDR3 region is CASSLDGFNEKLLF. The CDR3 bases are TGTGCCAGCAGCTTGGACGGTTTTAATGAAAAACTGCTTTTT. The chain has TRBV7-8 and TRBJ1-4, with D unresolved. Per germline, CDR1 SGHVS and CDR2 FQNEAQ. The CDR3 spans 14 residues.

This chain connects TRBV19 to TRBJ2-1; no clear D gene. The CDR3 length is 13 residues. Trimming removed 1 base at V and 7 bases at J, with 8 bases between. Per the germline V gene, CDR1 is LNHDA and CDR2 is SQIVND (reference sequence). The CDR3 coding sequence is TGTGCCAGTAGTATAGTTTCGCGGAATGAGCAGTTCTTC. Its translation: CASSIVSRNEQFF.